The T cell receptor beta chain under discussion was sequenced for a study of memory CD4+ T cells and cytomegalovirus serostatus. Findings and caveats of the study: CD4+ memory repertoires contained about 40% of the 164 reported CMV TCRbeta sequences. The CMV-associated TCR signature appears largely within the CD4+ memory repertoire.

The sort gate was single viable CD3+CD4+CD8-CD45RO+ cells for memory CD4+ T cells. A note on this clone: Its antigen is unknown.

This CDR3 is built from 18 residues. The V gene lost 5 bases and the J gene lost 2 bases, with 23 bases spanning the gap. CDR1 is SGHTA, CDR2 FQGNSA, per germline. Sequencing was performed with immunoSEQ multiplex PCR; in TCRdb, only in-frame clones are kept and a portion is missing. The sample shows 45,000 to 65,000 clones, around 82% of them seen only once. This receptor was taken from an adult in good health and CMV-seropositive. This sequence joins TRBV7-2 and TRBJ2-3, with a possible D match to TRBD2 (7 bases). The sequencing sample was made of memory CD4+ T cells from blood. The CDR3 spells CASSDRGFGGRVTDTQYF. The CDR3 nucleotides are TGTGCCAGCAGCGACCGGGGCTTCGGGGGGCGCGTCACAGATACGCAGTATTTT.